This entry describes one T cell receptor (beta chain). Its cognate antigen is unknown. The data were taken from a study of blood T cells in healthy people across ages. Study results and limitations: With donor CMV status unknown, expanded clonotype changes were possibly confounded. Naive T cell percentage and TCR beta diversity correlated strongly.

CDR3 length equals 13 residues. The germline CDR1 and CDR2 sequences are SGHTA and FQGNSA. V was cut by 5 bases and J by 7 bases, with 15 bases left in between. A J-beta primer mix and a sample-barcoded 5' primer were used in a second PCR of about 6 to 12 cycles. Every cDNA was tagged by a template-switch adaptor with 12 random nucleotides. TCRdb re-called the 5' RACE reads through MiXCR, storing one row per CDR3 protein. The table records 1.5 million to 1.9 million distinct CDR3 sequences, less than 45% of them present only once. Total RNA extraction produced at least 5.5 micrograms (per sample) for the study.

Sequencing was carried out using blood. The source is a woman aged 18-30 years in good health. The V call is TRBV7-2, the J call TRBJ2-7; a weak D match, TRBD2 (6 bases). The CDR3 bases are TGTGCCAGCAGCCAATGGAGGGCCGGGGAGCAGTACTTC. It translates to CASSQWRAGEQYF.